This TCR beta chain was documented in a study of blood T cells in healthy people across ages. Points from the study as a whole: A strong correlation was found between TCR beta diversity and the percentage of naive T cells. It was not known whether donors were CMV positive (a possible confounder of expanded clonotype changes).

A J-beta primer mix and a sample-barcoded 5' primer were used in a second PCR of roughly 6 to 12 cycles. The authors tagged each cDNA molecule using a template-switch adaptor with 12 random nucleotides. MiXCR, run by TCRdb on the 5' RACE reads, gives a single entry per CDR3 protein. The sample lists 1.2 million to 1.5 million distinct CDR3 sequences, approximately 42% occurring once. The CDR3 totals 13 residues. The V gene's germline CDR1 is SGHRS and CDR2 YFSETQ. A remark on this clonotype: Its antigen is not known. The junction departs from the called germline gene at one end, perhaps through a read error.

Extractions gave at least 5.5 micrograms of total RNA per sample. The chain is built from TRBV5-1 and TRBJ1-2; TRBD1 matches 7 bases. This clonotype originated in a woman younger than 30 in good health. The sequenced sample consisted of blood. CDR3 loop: CPSSPHGTDGYTF. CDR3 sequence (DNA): TGCCCCAGCAGCCCGCACGGGACAGATGGCTACACCTTC.